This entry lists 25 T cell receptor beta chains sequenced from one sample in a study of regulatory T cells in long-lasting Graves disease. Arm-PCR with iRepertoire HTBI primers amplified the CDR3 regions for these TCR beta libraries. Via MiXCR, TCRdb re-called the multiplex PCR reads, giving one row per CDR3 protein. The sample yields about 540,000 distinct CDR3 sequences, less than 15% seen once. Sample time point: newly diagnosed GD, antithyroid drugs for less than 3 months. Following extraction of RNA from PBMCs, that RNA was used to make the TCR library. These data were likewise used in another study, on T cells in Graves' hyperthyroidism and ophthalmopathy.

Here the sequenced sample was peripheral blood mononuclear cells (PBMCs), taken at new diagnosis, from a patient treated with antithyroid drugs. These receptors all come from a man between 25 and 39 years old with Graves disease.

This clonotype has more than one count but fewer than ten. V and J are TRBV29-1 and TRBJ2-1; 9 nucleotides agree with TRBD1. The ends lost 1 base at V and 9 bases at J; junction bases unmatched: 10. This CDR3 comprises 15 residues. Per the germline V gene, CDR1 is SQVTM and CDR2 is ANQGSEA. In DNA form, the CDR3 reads TGCAGCGTTGAAGGCACCGGGACAGGGTCTGGTGAGCAGTTCTTC. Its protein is CSVEGTGTGSGEQFF.

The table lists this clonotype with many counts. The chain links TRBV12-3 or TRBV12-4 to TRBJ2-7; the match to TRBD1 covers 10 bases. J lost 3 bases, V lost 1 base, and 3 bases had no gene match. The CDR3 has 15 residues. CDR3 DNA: TGTGCCAGCAGTTTAGAAGGGACAGGGGACTACGAGCAGTACTTC. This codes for CASSLEGTGDYEQYF.

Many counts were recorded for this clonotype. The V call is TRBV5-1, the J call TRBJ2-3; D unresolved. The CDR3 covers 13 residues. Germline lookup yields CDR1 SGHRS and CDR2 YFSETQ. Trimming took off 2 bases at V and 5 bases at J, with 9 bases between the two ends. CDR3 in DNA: TGCGCCAGCAGCTTTATCGTCGGAGATACGCAGTATTTT. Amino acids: CASSFIVGDTQYF. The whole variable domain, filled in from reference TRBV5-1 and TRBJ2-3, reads KAGVTQTPRYLIKTRGQQVTLSCSPISGHRSVSWYQQTPGQGLQFLFEYFSETQRNKGNFPGRFSGRQFSNSRSEMNVSTLELGDSALYLCASSFIVGDTQYFGPGTRLTVL.

The CDR3 sequence: CATSDFRSSGANVLTF. The CDR3, as DNA: TGTGCCACCAGTGATTTTAGGTCCTCTGGGGCCAACGTCCTGACTTTC. This rearrangement joins TRBV24-1 to TRBJ2-6; unclear D gene. The CDR3 covers 16 residues. V lost 1 base and J lost 0, with 6 bases in between. Germline loops: CDR1 KGHDR, CDR2 SFDVKD.

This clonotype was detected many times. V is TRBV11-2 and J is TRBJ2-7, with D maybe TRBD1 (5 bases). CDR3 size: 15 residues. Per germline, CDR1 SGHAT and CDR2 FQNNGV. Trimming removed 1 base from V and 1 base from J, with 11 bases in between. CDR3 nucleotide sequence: TGTGCCAGCAGCTTAGGGGGCCCCCGTTCCTACGAGCAGTACTTC. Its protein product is CASSLGGPRSYEQYF.

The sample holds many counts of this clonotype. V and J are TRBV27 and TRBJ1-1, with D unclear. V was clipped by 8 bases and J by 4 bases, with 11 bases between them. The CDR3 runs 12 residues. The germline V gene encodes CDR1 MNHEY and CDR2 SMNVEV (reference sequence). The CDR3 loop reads CASPLRGTEAFF. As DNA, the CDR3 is TGTGCCAGCCCACTACGGGGCACTGAAGCTTTCTTT.

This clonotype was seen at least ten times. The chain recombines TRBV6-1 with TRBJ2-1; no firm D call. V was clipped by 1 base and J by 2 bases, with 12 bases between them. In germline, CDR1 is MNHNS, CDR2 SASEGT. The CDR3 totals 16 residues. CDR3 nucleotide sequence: TGTGCCAGCAGTGAAGTCCCCGTCGGGCCCTACAATGAGCAGTTCTTC. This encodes CASSEVPVGPYNEQFF.

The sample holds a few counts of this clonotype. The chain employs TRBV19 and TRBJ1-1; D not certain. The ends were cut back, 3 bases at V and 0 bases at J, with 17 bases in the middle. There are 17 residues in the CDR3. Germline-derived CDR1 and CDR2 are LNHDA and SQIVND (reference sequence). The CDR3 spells CASSIEGGIGMNTEAFF. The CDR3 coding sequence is TGTGCCAGTAGTATTGAGGGAGGAATCGGGATGAACACTGAAGCTTTCTTT.

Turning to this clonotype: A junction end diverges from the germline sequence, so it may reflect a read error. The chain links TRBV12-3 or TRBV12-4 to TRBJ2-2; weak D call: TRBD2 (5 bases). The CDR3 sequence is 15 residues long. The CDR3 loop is CASSSSLMPPGEPFF. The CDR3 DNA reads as TGTGCCAGCAGTTCCTCCTTGATGCCCCCCGGGGAGCCGTTTTTT.

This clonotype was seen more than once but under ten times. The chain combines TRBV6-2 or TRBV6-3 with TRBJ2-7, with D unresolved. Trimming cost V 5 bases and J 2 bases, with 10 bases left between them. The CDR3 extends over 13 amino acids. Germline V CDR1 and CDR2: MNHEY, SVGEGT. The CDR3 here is CASSEARTYEQYF. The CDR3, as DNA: TGTGCCAGCAGTGAAGCCCGGACCTACGAGCAGTACTTC.

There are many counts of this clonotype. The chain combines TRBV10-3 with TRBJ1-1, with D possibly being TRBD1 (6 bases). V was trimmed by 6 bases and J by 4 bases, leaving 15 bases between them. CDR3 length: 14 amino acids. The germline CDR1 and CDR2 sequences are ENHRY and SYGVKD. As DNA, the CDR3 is TGTGCCATCAGGACCTCCGGGACAACCACTGAAGCTTTCTTT. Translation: CAIRTSGTTTEAFF.

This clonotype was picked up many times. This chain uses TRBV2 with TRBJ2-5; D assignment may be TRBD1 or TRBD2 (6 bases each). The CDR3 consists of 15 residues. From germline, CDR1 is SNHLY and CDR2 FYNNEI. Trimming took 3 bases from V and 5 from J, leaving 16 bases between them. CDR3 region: CASSEGGHLRETQYF. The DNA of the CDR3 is TGTGCCAGCAGTGAGGGGGGACACCTGAGGGAGACCCAGTACTTC.

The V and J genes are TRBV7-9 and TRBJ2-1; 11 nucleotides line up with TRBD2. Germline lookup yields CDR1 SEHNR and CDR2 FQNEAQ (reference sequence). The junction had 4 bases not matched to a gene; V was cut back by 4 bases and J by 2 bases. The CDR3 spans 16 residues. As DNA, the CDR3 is TGTGCCAGCAGCTCCTTAGCGGGAGGGACCTACAATGAGCAGTTCTTC. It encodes CASSSLAGGTYNEQFF.

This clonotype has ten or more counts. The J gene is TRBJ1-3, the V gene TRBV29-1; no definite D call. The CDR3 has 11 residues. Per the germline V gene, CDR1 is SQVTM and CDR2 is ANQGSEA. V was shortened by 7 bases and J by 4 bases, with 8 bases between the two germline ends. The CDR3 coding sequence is TGCAGCGCTGGACGAGGAAACACCATATATTTT. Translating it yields CSAGRGNTIYF.

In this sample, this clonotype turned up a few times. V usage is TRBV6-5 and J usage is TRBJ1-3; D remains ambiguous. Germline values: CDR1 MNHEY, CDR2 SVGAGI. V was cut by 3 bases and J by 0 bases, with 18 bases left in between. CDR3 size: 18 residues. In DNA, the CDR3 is TGTGCCAGCAGTTATTCGCCGTTTGGATGGAGCTCTGGAAACACCATATATTTT. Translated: CASSYSPFGWSSGNTIYF.

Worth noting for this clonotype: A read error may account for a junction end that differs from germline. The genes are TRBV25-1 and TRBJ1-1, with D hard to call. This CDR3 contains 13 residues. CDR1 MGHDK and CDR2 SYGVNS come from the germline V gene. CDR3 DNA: TGTGGCAGCAGTTGGAGGGTGGACACTGAAGCTTTCTTT. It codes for CGSSWRVDTEAFF.

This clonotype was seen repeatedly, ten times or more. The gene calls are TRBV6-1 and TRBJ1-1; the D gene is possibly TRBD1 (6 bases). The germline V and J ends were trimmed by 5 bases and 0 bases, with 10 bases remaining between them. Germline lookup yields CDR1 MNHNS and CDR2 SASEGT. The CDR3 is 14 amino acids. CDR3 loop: CASSRDRMNTEAFF. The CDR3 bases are TGTGCCAGCAGTCGAGACAGGATGAACACTGAAGCTTTCTTT.

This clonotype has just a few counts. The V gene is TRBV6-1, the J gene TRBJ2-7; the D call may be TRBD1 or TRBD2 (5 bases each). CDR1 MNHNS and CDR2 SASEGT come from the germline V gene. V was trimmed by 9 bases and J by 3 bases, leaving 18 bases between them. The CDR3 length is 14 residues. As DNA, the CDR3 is TGTGCCAGTTTTAATCCGGGGCCTAGCTACGAGCAGTACTTC. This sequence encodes CASFNPGPSYEQYF.

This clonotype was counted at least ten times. The CDR3 DNA reads as TGTGCCACCAGTGACGGCAACAACTATGGCTACACCTTC. This codes for CATSDGNNYGYTF. The chain joins TRBV24-1 to TRBJ1-2, with D unresolved. CDR1 and CDR2 from the germline V gene are KGHDR and SFDVKD. The CDR3 contains 13 residues. V lost 4 bases and J 2 bases, leaving 7 bases between the germline ends.

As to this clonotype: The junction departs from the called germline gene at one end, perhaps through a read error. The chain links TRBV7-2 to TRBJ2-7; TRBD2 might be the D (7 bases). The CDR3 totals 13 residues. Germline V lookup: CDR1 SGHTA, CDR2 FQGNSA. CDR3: CAGSGWGGDEQYF. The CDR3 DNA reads TGTGCCGGCAGCGGGTGGGGGGGCGACGAGCAGTACTTC. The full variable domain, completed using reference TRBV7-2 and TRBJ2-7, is GAGVSQSPSNKVTEKGKDVELRCDPISGHTALYWYRQSLGQGLEFLIYFQGNSAPDKSGLPSDRFSAERTGGSVSTLTIQRTQQEDSAVYLCAGSGWGGDEQYFGPGTRLTVT.

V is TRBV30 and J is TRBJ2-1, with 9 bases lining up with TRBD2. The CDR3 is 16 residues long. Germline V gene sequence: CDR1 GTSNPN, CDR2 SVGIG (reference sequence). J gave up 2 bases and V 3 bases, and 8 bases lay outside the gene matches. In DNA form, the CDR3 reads TGTGCCTGGAGGGGAACTAGCGGGCGCCCCTACAATGAGCAGTTCTTC. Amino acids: CAWRGTSGRPYNEQFF.

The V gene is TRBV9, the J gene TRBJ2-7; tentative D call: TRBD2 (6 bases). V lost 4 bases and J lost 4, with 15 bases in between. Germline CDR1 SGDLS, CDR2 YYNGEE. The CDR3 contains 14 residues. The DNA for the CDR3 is TGTGCCAGCAGCACCGGGACTCCGGGGTACGAGCAGTACTTC. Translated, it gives CASSTGTPGYEQYF.

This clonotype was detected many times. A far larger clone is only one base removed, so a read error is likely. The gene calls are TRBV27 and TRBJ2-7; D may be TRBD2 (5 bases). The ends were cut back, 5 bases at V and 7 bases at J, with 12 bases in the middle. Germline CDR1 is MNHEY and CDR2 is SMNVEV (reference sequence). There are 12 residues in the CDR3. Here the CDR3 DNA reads TGTGCCAGCAGTCCGGGGAACAATGAGCAGTACTTC. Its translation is CASSPGNNEQYF.

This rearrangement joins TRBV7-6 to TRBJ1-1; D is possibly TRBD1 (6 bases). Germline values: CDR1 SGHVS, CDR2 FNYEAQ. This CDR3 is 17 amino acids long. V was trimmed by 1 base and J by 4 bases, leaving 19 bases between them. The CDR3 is CASSLDSGGAGATEAFF. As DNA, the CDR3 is TGTGCCAGCAGCTTAGACTCGGGGGGGGCAGGGGCCACTGAAGCTTTCTTT.

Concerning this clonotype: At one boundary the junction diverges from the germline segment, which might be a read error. The CDR3, as DNA: TGTGCCACCGGTGACCCCGGGACAGGGGGCTACGAGCAGTACTTC. This translates into CATGDPGTGGYEQYF. The chain employs TRBV24-1 and TRBJ2-7; the match to TRBD1 covers 11 bases. This CDR3 contains 15 residues. Germline-derived CDR1 and CDR2 are KGHDR and SFDVKD.